These T cell receptor beta chains were read from a single sample in a study of cytotoxic CD8 clonotypes in ibrutinib-treated CLL. The method was immunoSEQ multiplex PCR; TCRdb's version includes in-frame clones alone and lacks a portion of them. Among about 85,000 clones listed, roughly 77% were seen once. Sequenced here: PBMCs, sampled after 12 months of ibrutinib treatment. Receptors were obtained from a human donor with chronic lymphocytic leukemia. Both conserved end residues are part of each CDR3. A D gene is named only where the DNA matches it firmly. The size entry is marked missing in some rows and otherwise reads once, few, many or a size class.

>-|TRBJ2-5|TRBV7-2|-
TGTGCCAGCAGCTTACCCGGGACTCCAGAGACCCAGTACTTC
CASSLPGTPETQYF
>-|TRBJ2-4|TRBV2|TRBD1
TGTGCCAGAAGGGACAGACTAGCCAAAAACATTCAGTACTTC
CARRDRLAKNIQYF
>-|TRBJ2-5|TRBV7-8|TRBD2
TGTGCCAGCAGCTTAGGGACTAGCGGCGGGGAGACCCAGTACTTC
CASSLGTSGGETQYF
>-|TRBJ2-7|TRBV10-3|-
TGTGCCATCAGTTTGGGGCAGCCGAGCTCCTACGAGCAGTACTTC
CAISLGQPSSYEQYF
>-|TRBJ2-3|TRBV5-1|-
TGCGCCAGCAGCCGGGGGACAGCGGGGGATACGCAGTATTTT
CASSRGTAGDTQYF
>-|TRBJ2-6|TRBV7-2|TRBD2
TGTGCCAGCAGCTTAGGGGCAGGACTAGCCGGTGCCCGGGCCAACGTCCTGACTTTC
CASSLGAGLAGARANVLTF
>-|TRBJ1-4|TRBV6-5|TRBD1
TGTGCCAGCAGTTACTCGGGACAGGGCGATAATGAAAAACTGTTTTTT
CASSYSGQGDNEKLFF
>few|TRBJ1-1|TRBV2|-
TGTGCCAGCAGTGAAGGGACGGGGAACACTGAAGCTTTCTTT
CASSEGTGNTEAFF
>-|TRBJ1-1|TRBV9|-
TGTGCCAGCAGCGGACAGGTTTTCAACACTGAAGCTTTCTTT
CASSGQVFNTEAFF
>-|TRBJ1-5|TRBV6-5|TRBD1
TGTGCCAGCAGTCGGACAGGGGGGCAGCCCCAGCATTTT
CASSRTGGQPQHF
>-|TRBJ2-5|TRBV7-2|-
TGTGCCAGCAGCTTCAGCGACCGGGAGACCCAGTACTTC
CASSFSDRETQYF
>-|TRBJ2-7|TRBV10-2|TRBD2
TGCGCCAGCAGACTAGCGGGTGGGTACGAGCAGTACTTC
CASRLAGGYEQYF
>few|TRBJ2-2|TRBV29-1|-
TGCAGCGTTGAGAGGGGAGGTGGGGAGCTGTTTTTT
CSVERGGGELFF
>few|TRBJ1-4|TRBV7-2|-
TGTGCCAGCAGCTTAGCGGGCGGCCCTTCGGTCCTGTTTTTT
CASSLAGGPSVLFF
>few|TRBJ2-3|TRBV7-2|-
TGTGCCAGCAGCTTTGGGCTAGCGCGCACAGATACGCAGTATTTT
CASSFGLARTDTQYF
>-|TRBJ2-7|TRBV29-1|-
TGCAGCGTTGAGGGAACCTACTACGAGCAGTACTTC
CSVEGTYYEQYF
>-|TRBJ2-7|TRBV6-4|TRBD1
TGTGCCAGCACTCTGACAGGGGCGGGCTACGAGCAGTACTTC
CASTLTGAGYEQYF
>-|TRBJ2-1|TRBV7-2|-
TGTGCCAGCAGCCCAGCCGGGCCCTACAATGAGCAGTTCTTC
CASSPAGPYNEQFF
>-|TRBJ1-1|TRBV9|-
TGTGCCAGCAGCCCCCGGGGGGGGTCGAACACTGAAGCTTTCTTT
CASSPRGGSNTEAFF
>-|TRBJ1-2|TRBV19|-
TGTGCCAGTACCCCCACCCCTCACTATGGCTACACCTTC
CASTPTPHYGYTF
>-|TRBJ2-7|TRBV12-5|-
TGTGCTAGTTCCCGGGACACTCCCTACGAGCAGTACTTC
CASSRDTPYEQYF
>once|TRBJ2-3|TRBV6-6|TRBD1
TGTGCCAGCAGACCGGGACAGGGTGGCACAGATACGCAGTATTTT
CASRPGQGGTDTQYF
>-|TRBJ2-2|TRBV10-3|TRBD2
TGTGCCACCATAGCGGGGGGAGACACCGGGGAGCTGTTTTTT
CATIAGGDTGELFF
>-|TRBJ2-5|TRBV6-5|-
TGTGCCAGCTTCGGGGGTCGTGAGACCCAGTACTTC
CASFGGRETQYF
>-|TRBJ1-2|TRBV28|-
TGTGCCAGCAGTGGGCGCTCCTATGGCTACACCTTC
CASSGRSYGYTF
>-|TRBJ1-3|TRBV9|-
TGTGCCAGCAGCCCCCCATCCGGAAACACCATATATTTT
CASSPPSGNTIYF
>once|TRBJ1-1|TRBV5-1|-
TGCGCCAGCAGCACTAGAGGGCCCTTTCGCGCTGAAGCTTTCTTT
CASSTRGPFRAEAFF
>-|TRBJ2-1|TRBV28|TRBD2
TGTGCCAGCAGTTTGTCCCCCTTAGGCGGGAGGGTCTTC
CASSLSPLGGRVF
>few|TRBJ1-5|TRBV30|-
TGTGCCTGGAGTGTACGGGGGCCCCAGCATTTT
CAWSVRGPQHF
>-|TRBJ1-3|TRBV6-5|TRBD1
TGTGCCAGCAGTTACTCGGCAGGGGGCGGGTACACCATATATTTT
CASSYSAGGGYTIYF
>-|TRBJ2-7|TRBV2|-
TGTGCCAGCAGAACCGACAGCTACGAGCAGTACTTC
CASRTDSYEQYF
>-|TRBJ2-3|TRBV7-2|-
TGTGCCAGCAGCTTAGCTGGGGTTGGAGATACGCAGTATTTT
CASSLAGVGDTQYF
>-|TRBJ1-4|TRBV7-9|TRBD1
TGTGCCAGCAGTTGGACAGGGTTGGGTGAAAAACTGTTTTTT
CASSWTGLGEKLFF
>-|TRBJ2-7|TRBV5-6|-
TGTGCCAGCAGCTTGTTCCCTGCCGAGCAGTACTTC
CASSLFPAEQYF
>-|TRBJ2-1|TRBV7-9|TRBD1
TGTGCCAGCAGCGCCCCCGGGACAGGCCTCAATGAGCAGTTCTTC
CASSAPGTGLNEQFF
>-|TRBJ2-5|TRBV5-4|TRBD2
TGTGCCAGCAGCCCGGGGGGGACTAGCGGGACGGAGACCCAGTACTTC
CASSPGGTSGTETQYF
>-|TRBJ2-1|TRBV5-4|-
TGTGCCAGCAGCTTGGCGGTAGCGGCACTGGGTGACAATGAGCAGTTCTTC
CASSLAVAALGDNEQFF
>-|TRBJ2-2|TRBV12-5|-
TGTGCTAGTGCCCCGGCAGGGGACTGGGGCGGGGAGCTGTTTTTT
CASAPAGDWGGELFF
>-|TRBJ2-7|TRBV18|-
TGTGCCAGCTCCCCCGATTACGAGCAGTACTTC
CASSPDYEQYF
>-|TRBJ2-2|TRBV6-1|-
TGTGCCACCCGGTCGGGGGCGAACACCGGGGAGCTGTTTTTT
CATRSGANTGELFF
>-|TRBJ2-2|TRBV5-6|TRBD2
TGTGCCAGCAGCCCGCAGGCGGGAGGGTCCGGGGAGCTGTTTTTT
CASSPQAGGSGELFF
>once|TRBJ2-7|TRBV6-6|TRBD1
TGTGCCACCGGGGACAGTCCCCTCTACGAGCAGTACTTC
CATGDSPLYEQYF
>-|TRBJ1-2|TRBV16|TRBD1
TGTGCCAGCAGCCAATGGGACAGGGTGAACTATGGCTACACCTTC
CASSQWDRVNYGYTF
>-|TRBJ1-4|TRBV10-3|-
TGTGCCATCAGAGGGGCCCTTAATGAAAAACTGTTTTTT
CAIRGALNEKLFF
>-|TRBJ1-2|TRBV5-1|-
TGCGCCAGCACCCCCGCGGGGGGAAACTATGGCTACACCTTC
CASTPAGGNYGYTF
>-|TRBJ2-5|TRBV6-5|-
TGTGCCAGCAGTTACGTTGCAGCAAAGACCCAGTACTTC
CASSYVAAKTQYF
>-|TRBJ1-4|TRBV19|-
TGTGCCAGTAGTATGGGGCGGGGAAAACTGTTTTTT
CASSMGRGKLFF
>-|TRBJ1-1|TRBV6-5|-
TGTGCCAGCAGTTATTGGGGGGCCGGAACTGAAGCTTTCTTT
CASSYWGAGTEAFF
>-|TRBJ2-3|TRBV20-1|-
TGCAGTCCCCGACGCGATACGCAGTATTTT
CSPRRDTQYF
>-|TRBJ2-5|TRBV19|-
TGTGCCAGTAGTCCGGGGGGACAAGGGTGGCAAGAGACCCAGTACTTC
CASSPGGQGWQETQYF
>-|TRBJ1-5|TRBV7-2|-
TGTGCCAGCAGCTTCGGCGGAGGACAGCCGCCCCAGCATTTT
CASSFGGGQPPQHF
>-|TRBJ2-5|TRBV7-7|TRBD1
TGTGCTAGCAGCCCCGGGACAGGGCAAGAGACCCAGTACTTC
CASSPGTGQETQYF
>-|TRBJ1-6|TRBV7-8|-
TGTGCCAGCACCGGGACACGTACGACACCCCTCCACTTT
CASTGTRTTPLHF
>-|TRBJ1-1|TRBV28|-
TGTGCCAGCATGGGGGTTTTAGGCACTGAAGCTTTCTTT
CASMGVLGTEAFF
>-|TRBJ2-5|TRBV4-2|TRBD2
TGTGCCAGCAGCCCGCTGTCAGGGCTAGCGGGAGGACAAGAGACCCAGTACTTC
CASSPLSGLAGGQETQYF
>-|TRBJ2-5|TRBV7-2|-
TGTGCCAGCAGCTTAGCGTGGGGGGCAGAGACCCAGTACTTC
CASSLAWGAETQYF
>-|TRBJ1-5|TRBV23-1|-
TGCGCCAGCAGTCACATACACCCTAGCAATCAGCCCCAGCATTTT
CASSHIHPSNQPQHF
>once|TRBJ2-3|TRBV4-3|TRBD2
TGCGCCAGCAGCCAAGAAGGGACTAGCGGGAGGTTGGGTAGCACAGATACGCAGTATTTT
CASSQEGTSGRLGSTDTQYF
>-|TRBJ2-7|TRBV5-1|TRBD2
TGCGCCAGCAGCCCGACTAGCGGGAGCTCCTACGAGCAGTACTTC
CASSPTSGSSYEQYF
>-|TRBJ1-2|TRBV7-2|-
TGTGCCAGCAGCAACCGCGAGATGGTCAGCAGCGGCTACACCTTC
CASSNREMVSSGYTF